Listed below are T cell receptor beta chains from one sample, sequenced in a study of cytomegalovirus exposure and HLA in healthy donors. Clones were sequenced by immunoSEQ multiplex PCR, and TCRdb holds only the in-frame ones, with some missing. The table includes about 190,000 clones, 79% detected once. Sequencing used PBMCs. The receptors were gathered from a young woman in good health and CMV-seronegative. Each CDR3 is given with its conserved first and last residue. A row's size may be missing; if present it is once, few, many or a size class.

CDR3 protein: CASSFRTSGIGEQFF
V gene: TRBV7-3
J gene: TRBJ2-1
clone size: -

CDR3 protein: CASFNYFNTEAFF
V gene: TRBV28
J gene: TRBJ1-1
clone size: -

CDR3 protein: CASRPGLAGLWDGQFF
V gene: TRBV28
J gene: TRBJ2-1
clone size: -

CDR3 protein: CASSLLVSENSHNSPLHF
V gene: TRBV7-8
J gene: TRBJ1-6
clone size: -

CDR3 protein: CASTTGTGGDGYTF
V gene: TRBV10-2
J gene: TRBJ1-2
clone size: -

CDR3 protein: CASSPTGSTDTQYF
V gene: TRBV6-5
J gene: TRBJ2-3
clone size: -

CDR3 protein: CASSLADWKETQYF
V gene: TRBV11-1
J gene: TRBJ2-5
clone size: -

CDR3 protein: CASSLTGIPPNTEAFF
V gene: TRBV5-1
J gene: TRBJ1-1
clone size: -

CDR3 protein: CASSFSGISTDTQYF
V gene: TRBV27
J gene: TRBJ2-3
clone size: -

CDR3 protein: CASTTSGGLQSSDTQYF
V gene: TRBV2
J gene: TRBJ2-3
clone size: -

CDR3 protein: CASSSPRTDNYGYTF
V gene: TRBV19
J gene: TRBJ1-2
clone size: once

CDR3 protein: CSDRGSYNEQFF
V gene: TRBV29-1
J gene: TRBJ2-1
clone size: -

CDR3 protein: CASSLGRQASYEQYF
V gene: TRBV13
J gene: TRBJ2-7
clone size: -

CDR3 protein: CASSLVQGNQPQHF
V gene: TRBV7-2
J gene: TRBJ1-5
clone size: -

CDR3 protein: CASSYSSLPQETQYF
V gene: TRBV6-5
J gene: TRBJ2-5
clone size: -

CDR3 protein: CASIQGYSGNTIYF
V gene: TRBV28
J gene: TRBJ1-3
clone size: -

CDR3 protein: CAKAANTEAFF
V gene: TRBV2
J gene: TRBJ1-1
clone size: -

CDR3 protein: CASRTGGADTQYF
V gene: TRBV4-2
J gene: TRBJ2-3
clone size: -

CDR3 protein: CASNTGQGNTEAFF
V gene: TRBV6-1
J gene: TRBJ1-1
clone size: -

CDR3 protein: CASSPPAGSMDEQYF
V gene: TRBV27
J gene: TRBJ2-7
clone size: -

CDR3 protein: CASSLSGGVGTYEQYF
V gene: TRBV11-2
J gene: TRBJ2-7
clone size: -

CDR3 protein: CASTPQGSYGYTF
V gene: TRBV27
J gene: TRBJ1-2
clone size: -

CDR3 protein: CASSYRDSPVNRQFF
V gene: TRBV5-4
J gene: TRBJ2-1
clone size: -

CDR3 protein: CASSLGQGNYGYTF
V gene: TRBV11-2
J gene: TRBJ1-2
clone size: -

CDR3 protein: CASSVVGGGAGAAFF
V gene: TRBV9
J gene: TRBJ1-1
clone size: -

CDR3 protein: CAIRGDSEIHQETQYF
V gene: TRBV10-3
J gene: TRBJ2-5
clone size: -

CDR3 protein: CASSLVLEGREQYF
V gene: TRBV7-9
J gene: TRBJ2-7
clone size: -

CDR3 protein: CASSLGGAVNEKLFF
V gene: TRBV28
J gene: TRBJ1-4
clone size: -

CDR3 protein: CASSEGQLNTEAFF
V gene: TRBV6-1
J gene: TRBJ1-1
clone size: few

CDR3 protein: CASSIGQGQYEQYF
V gene: TRBV9
J gene: TRBJ2-7
clone size: -

CDR3 protein: CASSDRTSESSYNEQFF
V gene: TRBV2
J gene: TRBJ2-1
clone size: -

CDR3 protein: CASSMSFGTGFYGYTF
V gene: TRBV19
J gene: TRBJ1-2
clone size: -

CDR3 protein: CASSLAYPGQGANSPLHF
V gene: TRBV7-9
J gene: TRBJ1-6
clone size: -

CDR3 protein: CASRFGGRSTEAFF
V gene: TRBV2
J gene: TRBJ1-1
clone size: many

CDR3 protein: CASSPPGSLAVAYEQYF
V gene: TRBV28
J gene: TRBJ2-7
clone size: -

CDR3 protein: CASSPGIGSYEQYF
V gene: TRBV4-2
J gene: TRBJ2-7
clone size: few

CDR3 protein: CASSFRTGGTQYF
V gene: TRBV5-6
J gene: TRBJ2-3
clone size: -

CDR3 protein: CASSFVLYNEQFF
V gene: TRBV27
J gene: TRBJ2-1
clone size: -

CDR3 protein: CASSLDRPSGANVLTF
V gene: TRBV5-1
J gene: TRBJ2-6
clone size: few

CDR3 protein: CASSPNPSGFRGNQPQHF
V gene: TRBV4-1
J gene: TRBJ1-5
clone size: -

CDR3 protein: CASSRKQGVDTEAFF
V gene: TRBV6-5
J gene: TRBJ1-1
clone size: -

CDR3 protein: CASREGTDTQYF
V gene: TRBV5-1
J gene: TRBJ2-3
clone size: few

CDR3 protein: CASSPGTRPSNQPQHF
V gene: TRBV5-1
J gene: TRBJ1-5
clone size: once

CDR3 protein: CASSRPVTSGWGSEQFF
V gene: TRBV18
J gene: TRBJ2-1
clone size: -

CDR3 protein: CASSDSDRPERAFF
V gene: TRBV6-4
J gene: TRBJ1-1
clone size: -

CDR3 protein: CASRVADRAGSGANVLTF
V gene: TRBV4-3
J gene: TRBJ2-6
clone size: -

CDR3 protein: CASSLEGQGNTGELFF
V gene: TRBV5-1
J gene: TRBJ2-2
clone size: -

CDR3 protein: CASRTGVSGNTIYF
V gene: TRBV2
J gene: TRBJ1-3
clone size: few

CDR3 protein: CASSFSPAPGTEAFF
V gene: TRBV7-2
J gene: TRBJ1-1
clone size: -

CDR3 protein: CASSPPRTVHGYTF
V gene: TRBV4-1
J gene: TRBJ1-2
clone size: -

CDR3 protein: CASSPRQVPSSGNTIYF
V gene: TRBV18
J gene: TRBJ1-3
clone size: -

CDR3 protein: CASSTTAYNEQFF
V gene: TRBV7-8
J gene: TRBJ2-1
clone size: -

CDR3 protein: CASSLGTGIHTEAFF
V gene: TRBV27
J gene: TRBJ1-1
clone size: -

CDR3 protein: CASRSGLSSYNEQFF
V gene: TRBV27
J gene: TRBJ2-1
clone size: -

CDR3 protein: CASSIVGGGKTEAFF
V gene: TRBV19
J gene: TRBJ1-1
clone size: -

CDR3 protein: CASRKSGGAKKRPEQFF
V gene: TRBV5-6
J gene: TRBJ2-1
clone size: -

CDR3 protein: CASSYTQGDHNEQFF
V gene: TRBV4-2
J gene: TRBJ2-1
clone size: -

CDR3 protein: CASSLTHSSYEQYF
V gene: TRBV5-5
J gene: TRBJ2-7
clone size: -

CDR3 protein: CASGLSPLTEAFF
V gene: TRBV12-5
J gene: TRBJ1-1
clone size: -